Below, 21 T cell receptor beta chains from the same sample are listed, as sequenced in a study of T cell responses to AZD1222 COVID-19 vaccine. The data were produced by immunoSEQ multiplex PCR, yet TCRdb's version contains in-frame clones alone and is incomplete. The sample lists under 95,000 clones; 65% to 90% were seen once. The sample consisted of peripheral blood, taken on day 0 of AZD1222 vaccination. These receptors all stem from an adult in good health.

The rearrangement uses TRBV7-3 and TRBJ2-5, with TRBD1 identical over 8 bases. The junction had 33 bases not matched to a gene; V was cut back by 1 base and J by 5 bases. The CDR3 sequence is 24 residues long. CDR1 is SGHTA, CDR2 FQGTGA, per germline. CDR3 sequence: CASSLNLPRRRGKTGAVVLETQYF. Written as DNA, the CDR3 is TGTGCCAGCAGCTTAAATCTGCCCCGCAGACGGGGGAAGACAGGGGCAGTGGTCCTGGAGACCCAGTACTTC.

CDR3: CASSPREYEQYF. Written as DNA, the CDR3 is TGTGCCAGCAGCCCCCGGGAGTACGAGCAGTACTTC. The chain joins TRBV11-3 to TRBJ2-7, with TRBD2 as a possible D gene (6 bases). V dropped 5 bases and J dropped 4 bases, with 9 bases sitting between them. The germline V gene encodes CDR1 SGHNT and CDR2 YENEEA. The CDR3 loop spans 12 amino acids.

J is TRBJ2-5 and V is TRBV5-1; 9 nucleotides line up with TRBD2. From germline, CDR1 is SGHRS and CDR2 YFSETQ. The CDR3 has 16 residues. V lost 1 base and J lost 1; bases outside the gene matches: 5. The CDR3 protein is CASSLTASGTQETQYF. In DNA, the CDR3 is TGCGCCAGCAGCTTGACGGCTAGCGGGACCCAAGAGACCCAGTACTTC.

This clone was counted once. The chain joins TRBV9 to TRBJ2-1; D may be TRBD2 (6 bases). With 3 bases removed from V and 7 bases from J, the gap between germline ends came to 17 bases. CDR1 and CDR2 (germline): SGDLS, YYNGEE. This CDR3 has 15 residues. The DNA of the CDR3 is TGTGCCAGCAGCGCCACGGGAGAATGGCGAAATGAGCAGTTCTTC. Its protein is CASSATGEWRNEQFF.

V gene TRBV4-1 combines with J gene TRBJ2-7; a possible D gene is TRBD2 (6 bases). Between the trimmed V and J ends, which lost 1 base and 6 bases, there was a span of 13 bases. The CDR3 sequence is 14 residues long. Per the germline V gene, CDR1 is MGHRA and CDR2 is YSYEKL. The DNA for the CDR3 is TGCGCCAGCAGCCAAGGGTCGGGAGAGGGCGAGCAGTACTTC. Translating gives CASSQGSGEGEQYF.

This clone was recorded once. The chain links TRBV7-2 to TRBJ2-4, with a tentative D call TRBD1 (6 bases). The CDR3 has 13 amino acids. Germline V lookup: CDR1 SGHTA, CDR2 FQGNSA. V lost 4 bases to trimming and J lost 3 bases, with 7 bases between them. The CDR3 loop reads CASSSGHKNIQYF. Written as DNA, the CDR3 is TGTGCCAGCAGCTCGGGACACAAAAACATTCAGTACTTC.

The CDR3 coding sequence is TGTGCCAGCAGCGTAGAGGCTTACATGAACACTGAAGCTTTCTTT. Its translation is CASSVEAYMNTEAFF. This sequence joins TRBV9 and TRBJ1-1; D gene ambiguous. The CDR3 has 15 residues. V was trimmed by 0 bases and J by 0 bases, leaving 9 bases between them. Germline V gives CDR1 SGDLS, CDR2 YYNGEE.

This clone was detected only once. The chain is built from TRBV28 and TRBJ2-5; 9 bases are shared with TRBD2. Germline V gene sequence: CDR1 MDHEN, CDR2 SYDVKM. The CDR3 sequence is 15 residues long. Germline trimming cut 3 bases from V and 3 bases from J; bases unmatched to any gene: 5. The CDR3 loop is CASSFQRLAEETQYF. In DNA form, the CDR3 reads TGTGCCAGCAGTTTTCAGAGACTAGCGGAAGAGACCCAGTACTTC.

V and J are TRBV9 and TRBJ1-2; D perhaps matches TRBD1 (5 bases). CDR3 size: 13 residues. Between the trimmed V and J ends, which lost 0 bases and 7 bases, there was a span of 10 bases. The germline gives CDR1 SGDLS, CDR2 YYNGEE. The CDR3 sequence is CASSVGGASGYTF. In nucleotides, the CDR3 is TGTGCCAGCAGCGTAGGAGGGGCGAGTGGCTACACCTTC. Full variable domain (outside the CDR3, taken from reference TRBV9 and TRBJ1-2): DSGVTQTPKHLITATGQRVTLRCSPRSGDLSVYWYQQSLDQGLQFLIQYYNGEERAKGNILERFSAQQFPDLHSELNLSSLELGDSALYFCASSVGGASGYTFGSGTRLTVV.

This clone was seen once. The CDR3 nucleotides are TGTGCCAGCAAACCAATGGGTATCCCCGGGGAGCTGTTTTTT. It translates to CASKPMGIPGELFF. The V call is TRBV7-2, the J call TRBJ2-2; the D is unclear. The CDR3 spans 14 residues. In germline, CDR1 is SGHTA, CDR2 FQGNSA. Trimming shortened V by 7 bases and J by 6 bases, and 15 bases separated the two germline ends.

The V gene is TRBV6-2 or TRBV6-3, the J gene TRBJ1-2, with 10 bases aligning to TRBD1. Germline V gene sequence: CDR1 MNHEY, CDR2 SVGEGT. Trimming took 6 bases from V and 6 from J; bases not matched to a gene: 13. The CDR3 length is 16 residues. The chain's CDR3 is CASSPYSGQGRNGYTF. The CDR3 nucleotides read TGTGCCAGCAGCCCTTATTCGGGACAGGGGAGAAATGGCTACACCTTC.

The chain joins TRBV3-1 (or the pseudogene TRBV3-2) to TRBJ2-2, with D uncertain. Germline V lookup: CDR1 LGHDT, CDR2 YNNKEL (reference sequence). CDR3 length: 13 residues. Trimming shortened V by 3 bases and J by 6 bases, and 8 bases separated the two germline ends. CDR3 nucleotides: TGTGCCAGCAGCCACATTACCCCCGGGGAGCTGTTTTTT. As protein: CASSHITPGELFF.

The V call is TRBV10-1, the J call TRBJ1-3; D unresolved. Germline V CDR1 and CDR2: WNHNN, SYGVQD (reference sequence). The CDR3 loop spans 13 amino acids. Trimming took off 0 bases at V and 2 bases at J, with 2 bases between the two ends. The CDR3 nucleotides are TGCGCCAGCAGTGAGTCCCCTGGAAACACCATATATTTT. This translates into CASSESPGNTIYF.

The chain recombines TRBV3-1 (or the pseudogene TRBV3-2) with TRBJ2-2, with 13 nucleotides matching TRBD2. The CDR3 sequence is 17 residues long. With V trimmed by 4 bases and J by 4 bases, 6 bases remained unmatched. Germline values: CDR1 LGHDT, CDR2 YNNKEL (reference sequence). CDR3 nucleotides: TGTGCCAGCAGCCGGACTAGCGGGAGTCGGGGCACCGGGGAGCTGTTTTTT. It yields the protein CASSRTSGSRGTGELFF.

This clone was counted between two and nine times. V usage is TRBV28 and J usage is TRBJ2-1, with 12 bases fitting TRBD2. Looked up from germline, CDR1 is MDHEN and CDR2 is SYDVKM. V lost 6 bases and J lost 9; bases outside the gene matches: 9. The CDR3 is made up of 15 amino acids. CDR3 amino acids: CASRGETSGSFEQFF. The CDR3 nucleotides read TGTGCCAGCAGGGGGGAGACTAGCGGGAGTTTTGAGCAGTTCTTC.

The chain joins TRBV2 to TRBJ1-2; tentatively, D is TRBD1 (6 bases). The germline CDR1 and CDR2 sequences are SNHLY and FYNNEI. This CDR3 has 14 residues. The V end was cut by 7 bases, the J end by 7 bases, with 19 bases between. In nucleotides, the CDR3 is TGTGCCAGCAACAGCCAGGGGCCTAAAACTGGCTACACCTTC. Residues: CASNSQGPKTGYTF.

The chain couples TRBV6-5 to TRBJ2-7; the D gene is possibly TRBD1 (5 bases). Germline CDR1 and CDR2: MNHEY and SVGAGI. The CDR3 has 12 amino acids. Trimming cost V 5 bases and J 4 bases, with 9 bases left between them. The CDR3 DNA is TGTGCCAGCAGTCCGCAGGGTTACGAGCAGTACTTC. Translated: CASSPQGYEQYF.

The chain joins TRBV7-2 to TRBJ2-3, with D perhaps TRBD2 (6 bases). CDR3 length: 13 residues. Germline V gives CDR1 SGHTA, CDR2 FQGNSA. V dropped 3 bases and J dropped 2 bases, with 6 bases sitting between them. The CDR3 sequence: CASSLDYTDTQYF. The CDR3 DNA reads as TGTGCCAGCAGCTTGGACTACACAGATACGCAGTATTTT.

This rearrangement joins TRBV19 to TRBJ1-1; 7 bases align to TRBD1. The germline CDR1 and CDR2 sequences are LNHDA and SQIVND (reference sequence). V dropped 5 bases and J dropped 6; count of bases not matched to a gene: 12. This CDR3 has 15 amino acids. Here the CDR3 DNA reads TGTGCCAGTAGTCCAGGGGCAGGGGGTTGGTCTGAAGCTTTCTTT. It specifies CASSPGAGGWSEAFF. Full variable domain (missing parts from reference TRBV19 and TRBJ1-1): DGGITQSPKYLFRKEGQNVTLSCEQNLNHDAMYWYRQDPGQGLRLIYYSQIVNDFQKGDIAEGYSVSREKKESFPLTVTSAQKNPTAFYLCASSPGAGGWSEAFFGQGTRLTVV.

The chain carries TRBV3-1 (or the pseudogene TRBV3-2) and TRBJ2-1; the match to TRBD2 covers 10 bases. Looked up from germline, CDR1 is LGHDT and CDR2 is YNNKEL (reference sequence). The trim removed 0 bases at V and 6 bases at J, leaving 8 bases unmatched. This CDR3 region has 17 residues. CDR3 nucleotide sequence: TGTGCCAGCAGCCAAGATCTAGCGGGAGCGGGAGCCAATGAGCAGTTCTTC. The encoded protein is CASSQDLAGAGANEQFF.

The V call is TRBV5-1, the J call TRBJ1-2, with D possibly TRBD1 on 5 matching bases. The CDR3 covers 14 residues. The germline V gene has CDR1 SGHRS and CDR2 YFSETQ. Trimming cost V 0 bases and J 3 bases, with 9 bases left between them. CDR3 DNA: TGCGCCAGCAGCTTGGGGCAGGGTGACTATGGCTACACCTTC. Its protein is CASSLGQGDYGYTF. The variable domain in full, with the rest retrieved from reference TRBV5-1 and TRBJ1-2, is KAGVTQTPRYLIKTRGQQVTLSCSPISGHRSVSWYQQTPGQGLQFLFEYFSETQRNKGNFPGRFSGRQFSNSRSEMNVSTLELGDSALYLCASSLGQGDYGYTFGSGTRLTVV.